These T cell receptor beta chains were read from a single sample in a study of T cell responses to AZD1222 COVID-19 vaccine. Generated by immunoSEQ multiplex PCR, the TCRdb table keeps only in-frame clones and is missing some. This table has tens of thousands of clones, about nine tenths appearing once. The sequenced sample was peripheral blood, obtained on day 0 of AZD1222 vaccination. The source is an adult in good health. The CDR3 runs from the conserved cysteine through the conserved F or W. The order of the fields is CDR3 protein, V gene.

CASSPQGTQSGYTF | TRBV2
CASSLNLAADYEQYF | TRBV27
CASSVAGTQETQYF | TRBV19
CAAGESNTGELFF | TRBV19
CASSDWGLAGHYEQYF | TRBV6-2/TRBV6-3
CASSPIWGYEQFF | TRBV11-2
CASSLGGFDTDTQYF | TRBV7-2
CASSERGQGNSPLHF | TRBV6-1
CASSIQVAHNYGYTF | TRBV19
CASSLEGTVNQPQHF | TRBV7-9
CASSIGDRGLDGYTF | TRBV19
CASTLGTGNYGYTF | TRBV19
CASSPLRDRGNSPLHF | TRBV5-6
CAWKVGVYEQYF | TRBV30
CAWRWLWDRANSPLHF | TRBV30
CASSPSGSGTQYF | TRBV7-2
CASGLVAPTNEKLFF | TRBV12-5
CASSDTGLSPLHF | TRBV6-5
CASSIARDNQPQHF | TRBV19
CALRRTGINNEQFF | TRBV30
CASSLDQGARYGYTF | TRBV7-2
CSVDLYAKGGVDEKLFF | TRBV29-1
CASSSSSGNTIYF | TRBV11-3
CASSVKFGGSSYNEQFF | TRBV9
CASSLSGTGAKTQYF | TRBV7-7
CASSFSGQPQHF | TRBV19
CASSEVKGRLGRTIYF | TRBV6-1
CASSIRHSGNEKLFF | TRBV5-1
CSVGTGSNQPQHF | TRBV29-1
CASSVGLVETQYF | TRBV7-9
CASSSKGRGFGSYNSPLHF | TRBV27
CATSDSASGVGATGELFF | TRBV24-1
CASSPEAFYNEQFF | TRBV5-4
CASTLYEGADGYTF | TRBV27
CAWSSVGPGGSKKLFF | TRBV30
CASSSGTAYNEKLFF | TRBV5-1
CASSQDPTRRSTDTQYF | TRBV14
CASSLPREHEQYF | TRBV5-5
CASSLITGGSTEAFF | TRBV11-2
CASSIGQAQQFF | TRBV13
CASSTNRGVGELFF | TRBV6-5
CASSLVQQGTGELFF | TRBV5-1
CAISEGSGPQPQHF | TRBV10-3
CASSQEATGSNGYTF | TRBV4-2
CASSQPTGHTIYF | TRBV3-1/TRBV3-2
CASSLGPSGTDTQYF | TRBV7-2
CASSKGQGVGEQYF | TRBV6-4
CASSRTLNTEAFF | TRBV4-3
CASSDSGGRYNEQFF | TRBV2
CASSLVGQGSGNTIYF | TRBV13
CASSLRTGQGGNTIYF | TRBV7-2
CASSSWGQETQYF | TRBV6-6
CASSIQGNTEAFF | TRBV19
CASSSRGRYNSPLHF | TRBV19
CSVEGSATNEKLFF | TRBV29-1
CASSLGRRGAGEQFF | TRBV7-8
CASSFGTALSGNTIYF | TRBV11-2